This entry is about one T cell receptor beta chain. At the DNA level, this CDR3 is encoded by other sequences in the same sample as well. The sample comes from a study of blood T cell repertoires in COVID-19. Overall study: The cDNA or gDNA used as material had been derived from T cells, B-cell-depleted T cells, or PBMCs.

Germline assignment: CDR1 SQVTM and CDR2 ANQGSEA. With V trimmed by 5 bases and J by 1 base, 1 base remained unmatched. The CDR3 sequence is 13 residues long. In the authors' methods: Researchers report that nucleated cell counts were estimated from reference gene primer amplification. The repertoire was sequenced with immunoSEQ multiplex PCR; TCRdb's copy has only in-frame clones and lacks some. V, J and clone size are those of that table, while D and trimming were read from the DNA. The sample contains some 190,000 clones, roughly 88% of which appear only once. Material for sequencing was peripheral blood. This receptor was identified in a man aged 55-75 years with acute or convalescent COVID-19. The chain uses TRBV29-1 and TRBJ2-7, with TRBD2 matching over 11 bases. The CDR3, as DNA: TGCAGCGTTCGGACTAGCGGGTCCTACGAGCAGTACTTC. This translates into CSVRTSGSYEQYF.